This T cell receptor beta chain was sequenced during a study of T cells in Graves' hyperthyroidism and ophthalmopathy. RNA transcripts provided the source from which TCR beta CDR3 regions were amplified. Initially, a first-round RT-PCR of the TCR CDR3 employed the HTBI primer set. TCRdb re-analysed the multiplex PCR reads in MiXCR, keeping a single row per CDR3 protein. The table shows around 300,000 distinct CDR3 sequences, with approximately 23% occurring only once. Remarks on this clonotype: Its antigen is still unknown.

The cohort's ophthalmopathy patients, a group with duration under 3 months, had a Clinical Activity Score of at least 3 and a NOSPECS grade of at least 4. PBMCs were obtained from 7.5 to 10 ml fresh peripheral blood. Trimming at V came to 3 bases and at J to 5 bases, leaving 4 bases not matched to a gene. The CDR3 has 13 residues. Germline V gives CDR1 DFQATT, CDR2 SNEGSKA (reference sequence). General study points: Appearing also in blood were most of the thyroid clonotypes expanded above 0.001. Median prediction lead before ophthalmopathy onset was 6.5 months with the model.

This clonotype was sampled from a man aged 30 to 45 with Graves' ophthalmopathy. Sample: blood. This chain links TRBV20-1 with TRBJ1-5; 7 nucleotides match TRBD1. CDR3 amino acids: CSASGQAHQPQHF. CDR3 DNA: TGCAGTGCTAGCGGACAGGCACATCAGCCCCAGCATTTT.